This note documents a single T cell receptor (beta chain) sequence. Its antigen remains unidentified. Base qualities are not at hand, and no much larger clone is one base apart. The immunoSEQ Assay, a bias-controlled multiplex PCR, was used to amplify TCRbeta CDR3 regions from genomic DNA. On the study's bioinformatics: Within the assay, amplification of reference gene primers was used to estimate how many nucleated cells each sample contained. To quantify the absolute abundance of each unique TCRbeta CDR3 rearrangement, sequence reads were collapsed and filtered. For each sample, productive Simpson clonality was calculated as the square root of Simpson's diversity index over productive rearrangements. TCRdb stores this immuneACCESS table with in-frame sequences only. Part of the clones is absent; in the studies checked, under half of the shortfall reflects unresolved V genes, and no reason is known for the rest. V, J and clone size reflect that table, while D and trimming were determined from the DNA. The sample table shows 400,000 to 550,000 clones, and 70% to 90% are seen once. Of the sample, roughly 1.9% is held by the ten largest clones.

This record comes from a study of blood T cell repertoires in COVID-19 (dated by TCRdb to between 2020 and 2021). For context, the study as a whole: The collaborator samples originated in the United States, Italy and Spain and spanned the acute and convalescent phases of COVID-19. The prospective study material was composed of cDNA or gDNA derived from T cells, B-cell-depleted T cells, or PBMCs. Subjects who had been exposed to COVID-19, were actively infected with it, or had recovered from it provided the deeply sampled blood TCRbeta repertoires that made up the dataset. The repertoires were released in a freely available public database meant as a resource for research on the immune response to SARS-CoV-2. The samples were drawn from two sources: the first 160 participants of the ongoing ImmuneRACE study, and 1,200 or so subjects contributed by 6 global collaborators. The sample metadata nearly always contained a de-identified subject ID, COVID-19 status, age in years and sex. HLA class I and class II types, where available, came from metadata supplied by the sample provider rather than from assay-based typing. Study-level results and caveats: The quantity of clinical and demographic metadata differed by source and by participant and was supplied without curation.

In the prospective study, participants were roughly 18 to 100 years old, resided in about two dozen geographic areas of the United States, and were enrolled through a virtual design. In the prospective study, cohorts were assigned on the basis of participant-reported clinical history obtained from a screening survey and a study questionnaire. In the prospective study, mobile phlebotomists collected whole blood, serum and a nasopharyngeal or oropharyngeal swab from each participant. Prospective study participants could optionally give additional blood draws and questionnaires over a roughly 2-month period. Prospective study blood samples were shipped either frozen or at room temperature before DNA extraction. The source material was PBMCs or T cells enriched from blood (not recorded which). The origin of this receptor is a woman between 18 and 29 years old with acute COVID-19.

The DNA sequence follows: TGTGCCAGCAGTTTAGGGGGCCGCTATGGCTACACCTTC. This gives the protein CASSLGGRYGYTF. In this chain, TRBV27 is recombined with TRBJ1-2, and TRBD1 may be the D gene, going by 6 matching bases. Via the germline V gene (reference sequence), CDR1 is MNHEY and CDR2 SMNVEV. The CDR3 holds 13 amino acids from the cysteine to the phenylalanine. The retained sequence is limited to the CDR3, 39 bases, with the frame set at the first base. The junction carries 8 bases between V and J, which are trimmed by 2 bases and 4 bases respectively.